This is a list of T cell receptor beta chains from one sample in a study of blood T cell repertoires in COVID-19. Method: immunoSEQ multiplex PCR; TCRdb's copy keeps in-frame clones and lacks some. There are some 400,000 clones in the sample; more than 75% occur only once, and about 3% lies in the top ten. Sequencing used peripheral blood. These receptors were obtained from a human donor in a cohort sampled during active COVID-19. CDR3s include the opening cysteine and the closing phenylalanine or tryptophan. D genes are given only for firm matches. The size of a clone is reported for some rows only, either as once, few or many, or as a class for expanded clones.

TRBJ2-7 | . | . | TRBV20-1 | TGCAGTGCTAGTGTTCTAGGAGGGACCCCCTACGAGCAGTACTTC | CSASVLGGTPYEQYF
TRBJ1-1 | . | . | TRBV11-2 | TGTGCCAGCAGCTTAGCGGTCAACACTGAAGCTTTCTTT | CASSLAVNTEAFF
TRBJ1-5 | . | . | TRBV6-6 | TGTGCCAGCAGTTACGACTATAATCAGCCCCAGCATTTT | CASSYDYNQPQHF
TRBJ2-7 | . | . | TRBV7-9 | TGTGCCAGCAGGGCGGGGACGGATTCCTACGAGCAGTACTTC | CASRAGTDSYEQYF
TRBJ1-2 | . | . | TRBV27 | TGTGCCAGCAGTGCAGGGCGAAGCTTAACTAACTATGGCTACACCTTC | CASSAGRSLTNYGYTF
TRBJ2-1 | . | . | TRBV7-6 | TGTGCCAGCAGCTTATGGGGGGGGGCTTCCAATGAGCAGTTCTTC | CASSLWGGASNEQFF
TRBJ2-1 | . | . | TRBV19 | TGTGCCAGTAGTATGAGGCGGGACCTCGATGAGCAGTTCTTC | CASSMRRDLDEQFF
TRBJ1-3 | . | TRBD1 | TRBV5-1 | TGCGCCAGCAGCGGGGGACAGGACTCTGGAAACACCATATATTTT | CASSGGQDSGNTIYF
TRBJ2-3 | . | . | TRBV9 | TGTGCCAGCAGCGTAGCTGGGGCGGGGCCAGATACGCAGTATTTT | CASSVAGAGPDTQYF
TRBJ1-2 | . | . | TRBV2 | TGTGCCAGCAGTCGTACAGGATTCCCAGCCATTAACTATGGCTACACCTTC | CASSRTGFPAINYGYTF
TRBJ2-7 | once | TRBD2 | TRBV4-2 | TGTGCCAGCAGCCAGATGGGGCGGGGGGTCTACGAGCAGTACTTC | CASSQMGRGVYEQYF
TRBJ2-7 | . | TRBD2 | TRBV7-2 | TGTGCCAGCAGCTTTGCTAGCGGGAGCTCCTACGAGCAGTACTTC | CASSFASGSSYEQYF
TRBJ1-2 | . | . | TRBV4-1 | TGCGCCAGCAGCCGGGAGGATACGACTAACTATGGCTACACCTTC | CASSREDTTNYGYTF
TRBJ2-5 | . | TRBD1 | TRBV6-5 | TGTGCCAGCAGCGTCACAGGGGGGAGGGAGACCCAGTACTTC | CASSVTGGRETQYF
TRBJ1-6 | . | TRBD1 | TRBV2 | TGTGCCAGCAGAGCCGACAGGGTGGAATCACCCCTCCACTTT | CASRADRVESPLHF
TRBJ1-5 | . | TRBD1 | TRBV7-9 | TGTGCCAGCAGTTCCGGGACAGTCAATCAGCCCCAGCATTTT | CASSSGTVNQPQHF
TRBJ1-3 | . | . | TRBV5-1 | TGCGCCAGCAGCCCGTCCCTCTCTGGAAACACCATATATTTT | CASSPSLSGNTIYF
TRBJ2-1 | . | . | TRBV5-4 | TGTGCCAGCAGCTTGGACGCCAGCTCCTACAATGAGCAGTTCTTC | CASSLDASSYNEQFF
TRBJ1-6 | once | TRBD1 | TRBV5-4 | TGTGCCAGCAGCATAAGACAGGGGGAAACTTCACCCCTCCACTTT | CASSIRQGETSPLHF
TRBJ1-5 | once | . | TRBV9 | TGTGCCAGCAGCGTAGCCGGGTTGGAGCCCCAGCATTTT | CASSVAGLEPQHF
TRBJ2-1 | few | . | TRBV5-3 | TGTGCCAGAAGCTTATGTCCGAACTATAGGGGCTACAATGAGCAGTTCTTC | CARSLCPNYRGYNEQFF
TRBJ2-1 | . | . | TRBV24-1 | TGTGCCACCAGTGATTCCATAGAGGGGGGGAGACGGAATGAGCAGTTCTTC | CATSDSIEGGRRNEQFF
TRBJ1-1 | . | . | TRBV30 | TGTGCCTGGAGGGGCAGTGGGTACACTGAAGCTTTCTTT | CAWRGSGYTEAFF
TRBJ2-1 | . | TRBD2 | TRBV5-1 | TGCGCCAGCAGCTTGTTGTCGGGGGGGCCCGGTGAGCAGTTCTTC | CASSLLSGGPGEQFF
TRBJ2-3 | . | TRBD1 | TRBV5-1 | TGCGCCAGCAGCCCGACAGGGGTTGCGCAGTATTTT | CASSPTGVAQYF
TRBJ2-7 | . | TRBD1 | TRBV9 | TGTGCCAGCAGCGTAACCCCACGGGACAGGCCTGAGCAGTACTTC | CASSVTPRDRPEQYF
TRBJ2-5 | . | . | TRBV11-3 | TGTGCCAGCAGCTTCAACAACCAAGAGACCCAGTACTTC | CASSFNNQETQYF
TRBJ2-2 | . | TRBD2 | TRBV6-5 | TGTGCCAGCAGTTACCAGAGCGGGGGGAACACCGGGGAGCTGTTTTTT | CASSYQSGGNTGELFF
TRBJ2-5 | . | TRBD2 | TRBV9 | TGTGCCAGCAGCGTGTCTAGCGGGGGAACACAAGAGACCCAGTACTTC | CASSVSSGGTQETQYF
TRBJ1-2 | few | TRBD1 | TRBV2 | TGTGCCACCCGGCGGGACAGGGGGGACTATGGCTACACCTTC | CATRRDRGDYGYTF
TRBJ2-7 | few | TRBD1 | TRBV5-1 | TGCGCCAGCAGCTTGGTGGGACAGGGGCGAGCCTACGAGCAGTACTTC | CASSLVGQGRAYEQYF
TRBJ2-1 | . | . | TRBV7-2 | TGTGCCAGCGGGGGGAACTCCTACAATGAGCAGTTCTTC | CASGGNSYNEQFF